This TCR beta chain stems from a study of response to subunit inactivated influenza vaccine (dated by TCRdb to the late 2010s). Broadly, across the study: Deep quantitative profiling of the T cell receptor repertoire was used in the study to follow responses to a trivalent subunit inactivated influenza vaccine.

The receptor library was made with RT-PCR. Sequencing took place on an Illumina HiSeq 2500. Through fastp at Q25 and MiXCR, TCRdb rebuilt clones from the public reads, retaining in-frame beta chains. Entries are consolidated by CDR3 protein sequence, retaining the most common genes and DNA. The sample records a few hundred thousand distinct CDR3 sequences, approximately 11% of which are singletons. The ten largest clones represent around 10% of the sample. On this clonotype itself: The target of this receptor is not known. No much larger clonotype is one base removed from it; base qualities were not supplied.

What the research found in general, with its limitations: The authors proposed that each seasonal influenza vaccination may bring in only a limited number of new T cells.

These data are also associated with another study on T cells expressing NK-cell markers. In that second paper, the authors write: TCR beta cDNA libraries were made by 5'RACE template switching that added a universal primer site and unique molecular identifiers. Fewer than ten donors provided sorted CD3+CD56+NKG2C+, CD3+CD56+NKG2C- and CD3+CD56-NKG2C+ T-cell subsets, whose TCR beta-chain repertoires were profiled. Among the eight sequenced donors, only one was HCMV-seronegative, while the other seven were HCMV-seropositive. To restrict sorting to alphabetaTCR-expressing T cells, an anti-gammadeltaTCR antibody was added in several experiments. In five to seven donors, the dominant CD3+CD56+NKG2C+ clonotypes were among the top 10 CD8+ clonotypes and accounted for roughly 1.0-7.0% of CD8+ T cells. Those dominant clonotypes were again the most abundant among CD3+CD56-NKG2C+ cells in a few donors, at roughly 25-60.1%. It remained unclear whether the expanded NKG2C-expressing T cell clones were specific for HCMV antigens. Randomly selected healthy volunteers, three men and five women, were used as the eight sequenced donors. To determine HCMV serostatus, a commercial ELISA kit was used to detect HCMV-specific IgG in serum. Ficoll density gradient centrifugation was used to isolate peripheral blood mononuclear cells from blood. For a handful of donors, bulk peripheral blood T-cell repertoires were additionally sequenced from unsorted PBMC. cDNA synthesis was primed from the TCR beta constant segment, followed by two successive PCR amplification steps. Sequencing of the libraries produced 2 x 150 bp reads on Illumina HiSeq 2000/2500, MiSeq or NextSeq. Reads were demultiplexed and grouped by UMI with MIGEC, and clonotypes were assembled and quantified with MiTCR. To exclude erroneous sequences, only TCR cDNA sequences supported by at least two reads were retained. The tcR package was used for downstream repertoire analysis, and clonotypes were matched across fractions by CDR3 nucleotide sequence plus V segment. VDJmatch was used to annotate antigen specificity against VDJdb, with one amino acid substitution in CDR3 allowed.

This sequence was found in a man aged 50 to 60 who received an inactivated influenza vaccine. Donor details come from another sample of the same person, matched by shared clones. The sequences come from PBMCs from blood, collected on the day of vaccination.

The CDR3 is CATSDSGQGGTQYF. The sequence in DNA is TGTGCCACCAGTGATTCAGGACAGGGAGGGACCCAGTACTTC. The chain couples TRBV24-1 to TRBJ2-5; the central 8 bases match TRBD1. V is cut back by 2 bases and J by 7 bases, with 5 bases in the junction unmatched. Looking up the germline V gene yields CDR1 KGHDR and CDR2 SFDVKD. Taken from cysteine to phenylalanine, the CDR3 has 14 residues. Only CDR3 DNA remains: 42 bases, in frame from the first base.